The present entry profiles one T cell receptor beta chain with its context. TCR beta CDR3 regions were amplified from RNA transcripts. The first-round RT-PCR employed HTBI primers together with the Qiagen OneStep RT-PCR kit. A multiplex PCR was then performed as the second round. TCRdb reprocessed the multiplex PCR reads via MiXCR and lists one record per CDR3 protein. The sample yields around 340,000 distinct CDR3 sequences, about a sixth seen once. This entry belongs to a study of Graves' ophthalmopathy and Graves' hyperthyroidism. Germline V gene sequence: CDR1 MDHEN, CDR2 SYDVKM. The V segment lost 0 bases and the J segment 6 bases; nucleotides outside the gene matches: 4. The CDR3 loop spans 14 amino acids. Donors with ophthalmopathy: moderate-to-severe activity, CAS ≥3, NOSPECS ≥4, duration under 3 months. Each diagnosis was determined on the basis of clinical symptoms, serum thyroxine, TRAb, thyroid ultrasound and orbital computed tomography. Sampling under 12 ml of fresh peripheral blood provided the PBMCs.

The sequence was collected from an adult man with Graves' ophthalmopathy. Sequenced: peripheral blood. The rearrangement uses TRBV28 and TRBJ2-7; TRBD1 agrees at 8 bases. The CDR3 DNA follows: TGTGCCAGCAGTTTATGGCCAGGGGGCGGCGAGCAGTACTTC. Translated: CASSLWPGGGEQYF.